This record covers a single TCR beta chain. Its matching antigen is unknown. This sample was taken from a study of cytomegalovirus exposure and HLA in healthy donors. Study outcomes and limitations: Cytomegalovirus-associated TCR beta chains were listed, numbering more than 150.

Here immunoSEQ multiplex PCR was the method, and the copy in TCRdb shows in-frame clones only, minus some. The repertoire has roughly 220,000 clones, around 90% of them found once; the top ten carry roughly 1%. The CDR3 sequence is 13 residues long. V lost 4 bases, J lost 3 bases, and 10 bases lay in between. CDR1 is MNHEY and CDR2 is SMNVEV in the germline V gene (reference sequence). This TCR was sampled from a woman aged 18-29 years in good health and CMV-seronegative. The chain has TRBV27 and TRBJ2-7, with D possibly TRBD2 on 5 matching bases. Sequenced input: PBMCs. Here the CDR3 reads CASSSRGVYEQYF. Here the CDR3 DNA reads TGTGCCAGCAGTTCCCGGGGTGTCTACGAGCAGTACTTC.